Ten or more counts support the clone carrying this T cell receptor (beta chain). One end of the junction is discordant with germline, which a read error may explain. The data were obtained in a study of blood T cell repertoires in COVID-19. On the study more broadly: Researchers got acute and convalescent COVID-19 samples from the United States, Italy and Spain. The cDNA or gDNA used as material had been derived from T cells, B-cell-depleted T cells, or PBMCs.

Per the authors' pipeline: Amplified reference gene primers provided the basis for estimating nucleated cell counts. The repertoire was sequenced with immunoSEQ multiplex PCR; TCRdb's copy has only in-frame clones and lacks some. The D gene and trimming were derived from the DNA, and the V and J assignments and clone size from that table. The table lists around 110,000 clones, roughly 86% of them singletons, with around 4.6% in the top ten. The sample taken for sequencing was peripheral blood. The clonotype originates from a man aged 35 to 55 with acute or convalescent COVID-19.

The CDR3 bases are TGTGCTAGCAGCTTACTCGGGGTCGGGAATGAGCAGTTCTTC. It yields the protein CASSLLGVGNEQFF. The rearrangement joins TRBV7-7 to TRBJ2-1; the D gene is possibly TRBD2 (5 bases). There are 14 residues in the CDR3. CDR1 SSHAT and CDR2 FNYEAQ come from the germline V gene (reference sequence).